This T cell receptor (beta chain) was found in a study of T cell responses to AZD1222 COVID-19 vaccine. Findings of the study overall: Nearly half of spike-specific TCRs reportedly target variant regions that are unmutated in the B.1.351 and B.1.1.7 variants. Repertoire sampling occurred only after the peak T cell response.

As concerns this clone: Its specificity is unknown.

Assay: immunoSEQ multiplex PCR; the TCRdb copy retains only in-frame clones and omits some. The table lists some 99,000 clones, roughly 87% of them singletons. The CDR3 has 13 amino acids. Trimming pared 2 bases from V and 4 bases from J, leaving 8 bases between. Germline V gene sequence: CDR1 MNHNS, CDR2 SASEGT. The chain is built from TRBV6-1 and TRBJ2-5; no clear D. The sequence was obtained from an adult in good health. The sequenced sample was peripheral blood, obtained on day 0 of AZD1222 vaccination. CDR3 amino acids: CASSEIGRETQYF. The CDR3 DNA reads TGTGCCAGCAGTGAAATAGGGCGAGAGACCCAGTACTTC.